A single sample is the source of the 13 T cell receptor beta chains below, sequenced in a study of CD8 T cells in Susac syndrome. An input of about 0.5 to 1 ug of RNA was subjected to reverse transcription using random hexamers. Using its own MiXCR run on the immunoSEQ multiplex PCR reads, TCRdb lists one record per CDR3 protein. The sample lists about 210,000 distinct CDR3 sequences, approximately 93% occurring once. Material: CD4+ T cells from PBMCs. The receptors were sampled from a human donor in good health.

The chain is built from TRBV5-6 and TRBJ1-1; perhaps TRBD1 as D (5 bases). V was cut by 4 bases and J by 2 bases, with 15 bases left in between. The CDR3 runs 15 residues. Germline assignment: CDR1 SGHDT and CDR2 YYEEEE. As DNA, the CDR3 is TGTGCCAGCAGCCTCGGACAAAACCGAAACACTGAAGCTTTCTTT. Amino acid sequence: CASSLGQNRNTEAFF.

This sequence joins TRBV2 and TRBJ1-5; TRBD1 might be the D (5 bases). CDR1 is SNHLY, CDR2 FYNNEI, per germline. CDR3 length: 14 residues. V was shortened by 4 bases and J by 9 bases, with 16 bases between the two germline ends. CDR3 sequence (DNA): TGTGCCAGCAGTGTTGAAGAGGGGTTGAGGCCCCAGCATTTT. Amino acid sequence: CASSVEEGLRPQHF.

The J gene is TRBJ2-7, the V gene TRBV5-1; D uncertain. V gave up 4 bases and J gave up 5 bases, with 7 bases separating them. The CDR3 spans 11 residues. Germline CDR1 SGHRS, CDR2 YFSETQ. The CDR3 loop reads CASSLGNEQYF. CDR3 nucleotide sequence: TGCGCCAGCAGCCTAGGGAACGAGCAGTACTTC.

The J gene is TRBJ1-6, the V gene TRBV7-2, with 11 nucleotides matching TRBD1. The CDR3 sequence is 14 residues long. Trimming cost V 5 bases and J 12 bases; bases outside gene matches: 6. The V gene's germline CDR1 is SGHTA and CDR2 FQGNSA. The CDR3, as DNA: TGTGCCAGCAGCCTGCGGACAGGGGGCGGACCCCTCCACTTT. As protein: CASSLRTGGGPLHF. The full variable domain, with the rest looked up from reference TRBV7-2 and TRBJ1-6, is GAGVSQSPSNKVTEKGKDVELRCDPISGHTALYWYRQSLGQGLEFLIYFQGNSAPDKSGLPSDRFSAERTGGSVSTLTIQRTQQEDSAVYLCASSLRTGGGPLHFGNGTRLTVT.

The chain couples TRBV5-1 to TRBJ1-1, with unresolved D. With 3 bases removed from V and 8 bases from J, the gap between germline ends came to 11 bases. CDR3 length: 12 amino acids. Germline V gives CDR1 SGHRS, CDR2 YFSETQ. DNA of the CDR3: TGCGCCAGCAGCTCCGACGTCGAGGAAGCTTTCTTT. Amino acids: CASSSDVEEAFF.

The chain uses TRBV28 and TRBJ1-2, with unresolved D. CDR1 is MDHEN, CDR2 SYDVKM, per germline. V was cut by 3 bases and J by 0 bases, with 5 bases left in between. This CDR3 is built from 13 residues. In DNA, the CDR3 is TGTGCCAGCAGTTTTAACCCTAACTATGGCTACACCTTC. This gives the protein CASSFNPNYGYTF.

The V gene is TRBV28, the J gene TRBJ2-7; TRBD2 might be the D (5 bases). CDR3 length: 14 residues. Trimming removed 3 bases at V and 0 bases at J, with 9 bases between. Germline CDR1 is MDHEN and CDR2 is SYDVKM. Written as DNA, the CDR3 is TGTGCCAGCAGTTTGACTATTAGCTCCTACGAGCAGTACGTC. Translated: CASSLTISSYEQYV.

CDR3 loop: CASSQGWNQPQHF. The CDR3 DNA follows: TGTGCCAGCAGTCAGGGGTGGAACCAGCCCCAGCATTTT. The rearrangement uses TRBV6-2 or TRBV6-3 and TRBJ1-5; a weak D match, TRBD1 (6 bases). CDR1 is MNHEY and CDR2 is SVGEGT in the germline V gene. The CDR3 runs 13 residues. V was cut by 5 bases and J by 7 bases, with 12 bases left in between.

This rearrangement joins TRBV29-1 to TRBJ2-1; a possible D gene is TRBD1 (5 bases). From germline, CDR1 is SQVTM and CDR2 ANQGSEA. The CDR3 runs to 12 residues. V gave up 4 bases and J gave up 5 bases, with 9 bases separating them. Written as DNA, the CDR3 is TGCAGCGTTGGACAGACGGACAATGAGCAGTTCTTC. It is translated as CSVGQTDNEQFF.

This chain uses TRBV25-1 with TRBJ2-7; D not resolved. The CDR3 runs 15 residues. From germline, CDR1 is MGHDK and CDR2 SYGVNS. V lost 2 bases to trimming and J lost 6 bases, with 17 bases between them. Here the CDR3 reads CASSERAQRYSEQYF. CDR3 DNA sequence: TGTGCCAGCAGTGAACGGGCCCAAAGATACTCCGAGCAGTACTTC.

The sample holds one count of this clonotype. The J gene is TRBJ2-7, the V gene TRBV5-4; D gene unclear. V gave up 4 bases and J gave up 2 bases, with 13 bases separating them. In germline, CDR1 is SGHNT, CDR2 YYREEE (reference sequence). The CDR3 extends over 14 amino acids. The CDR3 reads CASSQNLGPYEQYV. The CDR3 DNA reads TGTGCCAGCAGCCAGAACCTAGGGCCCTACGAGCAGTACGTC.

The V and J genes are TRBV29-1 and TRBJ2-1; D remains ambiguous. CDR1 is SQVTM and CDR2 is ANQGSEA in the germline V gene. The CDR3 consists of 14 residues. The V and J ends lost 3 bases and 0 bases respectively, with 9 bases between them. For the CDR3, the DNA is TGCAGCGTTGAGGGCCAGCGCTCCTACAATGAGCAGTTCTTC. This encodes CSVEGQRSYNEQFF.

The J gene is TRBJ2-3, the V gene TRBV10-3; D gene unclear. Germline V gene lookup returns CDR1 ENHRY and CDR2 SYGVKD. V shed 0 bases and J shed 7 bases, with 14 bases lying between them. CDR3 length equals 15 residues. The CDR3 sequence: CAISESFKTANTQYF. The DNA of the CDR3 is TGTGCCATCAGTGAGTCATTCAAGACTGCTAATACGCAGTATTTT.